Sequencing of this T cell receptor beta chain was carried out in a study of cytomegalovirus exposure and HLA in healthy donors. Whole-study findings and limits: Relative to the approximately 670-donor mean, N-insertions were reportedly fewer in an Asian-associated ancestry cluster in a later analysis. According to a later analysis, most TCR beta chains associated with CMV appeared HLA-restricted.

This CDR3 has 13 residues. Germline-derived CDR1 and CDR2 are SNHLY and FYNNEI. The ends lost 8 bases at V and 4 bases at J; junction bases unmatched: 5. 60 Vbeta and 13 Jbeta primers were used in PCR. Data came from immunoSEQ multiplex PCR; TCRdb stores just in-frame clones and leaves some out. The repertoire table contains 40,000 or so clones. As concerns this clone: Its antigen is not identified.

The chain recombines TRBV2 with TRBJ1-3; the match to TRBD1 covers 7 bases. This clonotype was obtained from a male donor in good health and CMV-seronegative. Sequences were obtained from PBMCs. The CDR3 region is CASGQEPGNTIYF. The CDR3 DNA sequence: TGTGCCAGCGGACAGGAGCCGGGAAACACCATATATTTT.